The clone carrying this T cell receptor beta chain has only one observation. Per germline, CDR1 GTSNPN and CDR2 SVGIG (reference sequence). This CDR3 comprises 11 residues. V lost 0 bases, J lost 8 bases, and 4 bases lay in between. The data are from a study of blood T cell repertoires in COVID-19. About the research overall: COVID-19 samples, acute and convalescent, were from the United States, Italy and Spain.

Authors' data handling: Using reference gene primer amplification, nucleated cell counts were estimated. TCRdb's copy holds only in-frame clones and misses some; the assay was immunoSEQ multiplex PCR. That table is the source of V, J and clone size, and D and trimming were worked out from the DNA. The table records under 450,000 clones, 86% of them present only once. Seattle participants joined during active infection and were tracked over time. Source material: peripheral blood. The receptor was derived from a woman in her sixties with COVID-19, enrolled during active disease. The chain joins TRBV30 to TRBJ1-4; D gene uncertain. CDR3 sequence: CAWSVQEKLFF. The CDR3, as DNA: TGTGCCTGGAGTGTACAGGAAAAACTGTTTTTT.